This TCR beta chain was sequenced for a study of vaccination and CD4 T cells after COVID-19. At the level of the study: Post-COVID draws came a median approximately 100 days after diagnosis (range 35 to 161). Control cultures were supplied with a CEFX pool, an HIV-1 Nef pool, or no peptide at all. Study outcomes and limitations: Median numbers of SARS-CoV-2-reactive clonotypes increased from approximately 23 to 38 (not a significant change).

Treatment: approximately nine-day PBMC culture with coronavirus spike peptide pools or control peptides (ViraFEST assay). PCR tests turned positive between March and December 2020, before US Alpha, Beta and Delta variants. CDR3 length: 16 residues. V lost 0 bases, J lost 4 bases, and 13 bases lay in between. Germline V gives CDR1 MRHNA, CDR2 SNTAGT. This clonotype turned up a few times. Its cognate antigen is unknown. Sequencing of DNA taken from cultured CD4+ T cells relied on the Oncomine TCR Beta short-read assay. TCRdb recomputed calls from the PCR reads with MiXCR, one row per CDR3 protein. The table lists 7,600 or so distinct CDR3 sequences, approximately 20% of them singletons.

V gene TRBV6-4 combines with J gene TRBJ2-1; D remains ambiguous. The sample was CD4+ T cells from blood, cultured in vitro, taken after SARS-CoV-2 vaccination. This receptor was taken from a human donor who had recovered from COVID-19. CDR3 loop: CASSDSMRKPYNEQFF. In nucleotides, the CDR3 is TGTGCCAGCAGTGACTCGATGCGGAAACCTTACAATGAGCAGTTCTTC.